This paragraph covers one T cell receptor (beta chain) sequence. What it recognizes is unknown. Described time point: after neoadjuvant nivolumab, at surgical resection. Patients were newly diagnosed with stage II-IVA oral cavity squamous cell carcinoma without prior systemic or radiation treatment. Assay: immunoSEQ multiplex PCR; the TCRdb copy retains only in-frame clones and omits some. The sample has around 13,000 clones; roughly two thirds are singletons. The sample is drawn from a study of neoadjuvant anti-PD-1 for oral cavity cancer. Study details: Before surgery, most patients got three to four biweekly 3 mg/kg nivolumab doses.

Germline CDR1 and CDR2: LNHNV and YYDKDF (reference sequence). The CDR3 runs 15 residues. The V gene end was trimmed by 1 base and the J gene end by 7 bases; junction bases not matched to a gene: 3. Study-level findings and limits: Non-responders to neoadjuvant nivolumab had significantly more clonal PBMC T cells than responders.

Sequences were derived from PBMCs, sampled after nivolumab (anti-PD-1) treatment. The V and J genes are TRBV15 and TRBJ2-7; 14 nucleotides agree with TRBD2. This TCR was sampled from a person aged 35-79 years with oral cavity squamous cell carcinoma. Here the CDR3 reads CATSRGTSGRLEQYF. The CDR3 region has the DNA TGTGCCACCAGCAGAGGGACTAGCGGGAGGCTTGAGCAGTACTTC.